This T cell receptor (beta chain) emerged from a study of response to subunit inactivated influenza vaccine. The study, taken as a whole, reports: It was suggested by the authors that few new T cells are recruited by each seasonal influenza vaccination.

MiXCR, applied by TCRdb to the RT-PCR reads, yields one record per CDR3 protein. The data hold roughly 700,000 distinct CDR3 sequences, with approximately 14% observed a single time. Remarks on this clonotype: Its specificity is unknown.

V lost 5 bases, J lost 1 base, and 13 bases lay in between. The CDR3 covers 15 residues. The receptor comes from a man aged 50-59 years who received an inactivated influenza vaccine. J is TRBJ2-3 and V is TRBV12-3 or TRBV12-4; TRBD1 or TRBD2 may be the D gene (6 bases each). The input for sequencing was PBMCs from blood, taken roughly 15 days before vaccination. The CDR3 sequence: CASSPLGGRTDTQYF. CDR3 nucleotides: TGTGCCAGCAGTCCCCTCGGGGGCCGCACAGATACGCAGTATTTT.